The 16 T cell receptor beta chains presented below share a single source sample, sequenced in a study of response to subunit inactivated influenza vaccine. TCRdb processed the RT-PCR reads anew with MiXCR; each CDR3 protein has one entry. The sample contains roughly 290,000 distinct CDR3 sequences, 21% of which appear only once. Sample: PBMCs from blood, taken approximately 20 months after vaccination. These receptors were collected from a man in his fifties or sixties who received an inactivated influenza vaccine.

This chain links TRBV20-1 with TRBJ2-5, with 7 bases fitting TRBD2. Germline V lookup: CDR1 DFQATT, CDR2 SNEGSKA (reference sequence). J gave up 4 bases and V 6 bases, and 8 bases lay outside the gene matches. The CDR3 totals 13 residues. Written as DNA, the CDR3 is TGCAGTGCCAGGCGGGGGTTAGGAGAGACCCAGTACTTC. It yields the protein CSARRGLGETQYF.

CDR3 DNA: TGTGCCAGCAGCCCACCGGGGACACAGAACTACGAGCAGTACTTC. Encoded protein: CASSPPGTQNYEQYF. The chain combines TRBV7-9 with TRBJ2-7, with D possibly being TRBD1 (6 bases). The germline gives CDR1 SEHNR, CDR2 FQNEAQ (reference sequence). CDR3 length: 15 amino acids. The germline V and J ends were trimmed by 5 bases and 3 bases, with 17 bases remaining between them. Using reference TRBV7-9 and TRBJ2-7 for the parts outside the CDR3, the full variable domain is DTGVSQNPRHKITKRGQNVTFRCDPISEHNRLYWYRQTLGQGPEFLTYFQNEAQLEKSRLLSDRFSAERPKGSFSTLEIQRTEQGDSAMYLCASSPPGTQNYEQYFGPGTRLTVT.

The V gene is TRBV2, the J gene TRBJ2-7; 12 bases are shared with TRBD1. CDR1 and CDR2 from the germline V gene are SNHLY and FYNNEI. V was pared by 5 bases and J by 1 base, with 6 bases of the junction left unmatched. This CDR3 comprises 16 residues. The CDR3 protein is CASSKGQGAGSYEQYF. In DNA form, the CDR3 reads TGTGCCAGCAGTAAGGGACAGGGGGCTGGATCCTACGAGCAGTACTTC.

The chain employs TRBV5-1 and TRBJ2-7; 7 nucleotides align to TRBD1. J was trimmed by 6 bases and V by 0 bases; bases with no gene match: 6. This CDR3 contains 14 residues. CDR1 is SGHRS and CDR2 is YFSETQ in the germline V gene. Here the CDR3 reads CASSLDPTGSEQYF. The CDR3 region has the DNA TGCGCCAGCAGCTTGGACCCGACAGGGTCCGAGCAGTACTTC.

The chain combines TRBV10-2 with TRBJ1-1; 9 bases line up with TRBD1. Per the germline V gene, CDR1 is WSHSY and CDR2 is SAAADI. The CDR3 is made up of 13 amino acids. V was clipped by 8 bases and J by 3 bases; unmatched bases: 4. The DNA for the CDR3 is TGCGCCAGCCAGGACAGGGGTCACACTGAAGCTTTCTTT. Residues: CASQDRGHTEAFF.

In nucleotides, the CDR3 is TGTGCCACCAGCAGAGATCTGGGGGCGAACACCGGGGAGCTGTTTTTT. As protein: CATSRDLGANTGELFF. The chain employs TRBV15 and TRBJ2-2; tentatively, D is TRBD1 or TRBD2 (5 bases each). Germline V gene data show CDR1 as LNHNV and CDR2 as YYDKDF (reference sequence). CDR3 length: 16 amino acids. V was pared by 0 bases and J by 0 bases, with 8 bases between. The whole variable domain, remainder taken from reference TRBV15 and TRBJ2-2, is DAMVIQNPRYQVTQFGKPVTLSCSQTLNHNVMYWYQQKSSQAPKLLFHYYDKDFNNEADTPDNFQSRRPNTSFCFLDIRSPGLGDTAMYLCATSRDLGANTGELFFGEGSRLTVL.

The CDR3 coding sequence is TGTGCCATCAACGACATATCCAATGAGCAGTTCTTC. Encoded protein: CAINDISNEQFF. The J gene is TRBJ2-1, the V gene TRBV10-3; no clear D gene. The V gene's germline CDR1 is ENHRY and CDR2 SYGVKD. V was clipped by 7 bases and J by 6 bases, with 10 bases between them. This CDR3 comprises 12 residues.

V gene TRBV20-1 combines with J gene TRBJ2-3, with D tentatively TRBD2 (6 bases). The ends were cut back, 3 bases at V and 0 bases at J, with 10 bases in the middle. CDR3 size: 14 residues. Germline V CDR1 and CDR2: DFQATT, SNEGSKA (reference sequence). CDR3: CSARRGASTDTQYF. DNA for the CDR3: TGCAGTGCTAGGCGCGGGGCTAGCACAGATACGCAGTATTTT.

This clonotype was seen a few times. Written as DNA, the CDR3 is TGCAGTGCTATAGAGGCGCAGGGTCTAAAGACCCAGTACTTC. Translated, it gives CSAIEAQGLKTQYF. The rearrangement links TRBV20-1 to TRBJ2-5; D might be TRBD1 (5 bases). Looked up from germline, CDR1 is DFQATT and CDR2 is SNEGSKA (reference sequence). Trimming removed 4 bases from V and 6 bases from J, with 18 bases in between. This CDR3 has 14 residues.

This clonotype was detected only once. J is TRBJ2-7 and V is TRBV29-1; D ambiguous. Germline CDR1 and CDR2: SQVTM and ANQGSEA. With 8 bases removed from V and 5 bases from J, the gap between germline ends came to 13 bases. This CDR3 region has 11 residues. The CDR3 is CSFVWVNEQYF. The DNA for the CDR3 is TGCAGCTTTGTGTGGGTAAACGAGCAGTACTTC.

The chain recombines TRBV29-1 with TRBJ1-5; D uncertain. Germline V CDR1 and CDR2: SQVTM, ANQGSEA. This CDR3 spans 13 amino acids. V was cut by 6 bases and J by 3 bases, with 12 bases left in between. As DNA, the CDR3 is TGCAGCGTCCTGGAGGAAACCAATCAGCCCCAGCATTTT. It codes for CSVLEETNQPQHF.

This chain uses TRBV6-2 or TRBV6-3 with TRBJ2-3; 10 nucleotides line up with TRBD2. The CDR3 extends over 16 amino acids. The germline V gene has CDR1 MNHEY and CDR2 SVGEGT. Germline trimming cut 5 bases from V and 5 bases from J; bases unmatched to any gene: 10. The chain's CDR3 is CASSLIAGGKRDTQYF. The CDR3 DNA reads TGTGCCAGCAGTCTTATAGCGGGAGGTAAAAGAGATACGCAGTATTTT.

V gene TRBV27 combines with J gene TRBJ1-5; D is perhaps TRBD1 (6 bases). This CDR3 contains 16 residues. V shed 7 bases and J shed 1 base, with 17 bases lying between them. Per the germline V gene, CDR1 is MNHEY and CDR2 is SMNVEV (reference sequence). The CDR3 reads CASNKRGGPSNQPQHF. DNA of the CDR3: TGTGCCAGCAACAAACGGGGGGGCCCGAGCAATCAGCCCCAGCATTTT.

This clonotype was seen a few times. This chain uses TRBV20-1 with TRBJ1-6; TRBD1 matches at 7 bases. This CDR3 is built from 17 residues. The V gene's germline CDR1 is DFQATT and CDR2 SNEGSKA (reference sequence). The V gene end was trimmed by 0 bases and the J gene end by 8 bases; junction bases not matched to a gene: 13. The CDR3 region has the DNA TGCAGTGCTAGAGATGGCATATACAGGGGATTGTATTCACCCCTCCACTTT. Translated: CSARDGIYRGLYSPLHF.

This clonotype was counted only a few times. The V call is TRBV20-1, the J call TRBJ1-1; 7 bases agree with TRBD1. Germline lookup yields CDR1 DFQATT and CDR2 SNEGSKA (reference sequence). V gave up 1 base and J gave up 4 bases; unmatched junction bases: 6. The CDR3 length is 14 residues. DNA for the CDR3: TGCAGTGCTAGAGGCCGACAGGGATCCACTGAAGCTTTCTTT. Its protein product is CSARGRQGSTEAFF.

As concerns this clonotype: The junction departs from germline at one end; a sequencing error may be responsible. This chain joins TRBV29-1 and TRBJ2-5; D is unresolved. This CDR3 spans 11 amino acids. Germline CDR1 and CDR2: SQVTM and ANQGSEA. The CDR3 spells CSVQDRRTQYF. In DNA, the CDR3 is TGCAGCGTTCAAGATCGTCGGACCCAGTACTTC.